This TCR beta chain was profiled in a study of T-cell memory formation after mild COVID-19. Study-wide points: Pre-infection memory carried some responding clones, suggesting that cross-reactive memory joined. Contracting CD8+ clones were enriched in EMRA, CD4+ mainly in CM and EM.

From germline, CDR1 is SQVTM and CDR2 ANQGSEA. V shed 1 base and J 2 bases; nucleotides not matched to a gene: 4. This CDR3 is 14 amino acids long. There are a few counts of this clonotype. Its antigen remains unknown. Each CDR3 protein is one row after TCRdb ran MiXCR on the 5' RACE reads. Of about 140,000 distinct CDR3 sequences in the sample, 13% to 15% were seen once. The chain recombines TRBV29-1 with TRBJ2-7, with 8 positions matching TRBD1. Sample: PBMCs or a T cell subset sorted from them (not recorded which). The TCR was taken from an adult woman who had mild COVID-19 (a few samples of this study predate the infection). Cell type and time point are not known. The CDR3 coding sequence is TGCAGCGTTGAAGTTCCGGGACAGGCCTACGAGCAGTACTTC. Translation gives CSVEVPGQAYEQYF.